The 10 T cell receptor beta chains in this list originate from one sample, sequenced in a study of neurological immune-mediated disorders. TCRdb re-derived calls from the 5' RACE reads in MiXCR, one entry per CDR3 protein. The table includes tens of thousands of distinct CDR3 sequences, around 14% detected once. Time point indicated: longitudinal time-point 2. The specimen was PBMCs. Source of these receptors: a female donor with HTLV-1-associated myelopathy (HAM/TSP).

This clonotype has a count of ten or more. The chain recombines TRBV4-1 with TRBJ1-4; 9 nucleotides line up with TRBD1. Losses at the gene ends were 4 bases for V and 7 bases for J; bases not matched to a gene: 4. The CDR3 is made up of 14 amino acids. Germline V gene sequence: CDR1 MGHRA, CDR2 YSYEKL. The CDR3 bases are TGCGCCAGCAGCCCGGGACAGGGAAGTGAAAAACTGTTTTTT. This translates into CASSPGQGSEKLFF.

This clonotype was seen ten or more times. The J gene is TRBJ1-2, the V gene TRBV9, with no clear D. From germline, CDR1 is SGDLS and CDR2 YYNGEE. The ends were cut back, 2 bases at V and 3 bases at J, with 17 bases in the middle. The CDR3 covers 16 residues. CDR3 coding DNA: TGTGCCAGCAGCGTCTCAATGTCCCGGGTCGACTATGGCTACACCTTC. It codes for CASSVSMSRVDYGYTF.

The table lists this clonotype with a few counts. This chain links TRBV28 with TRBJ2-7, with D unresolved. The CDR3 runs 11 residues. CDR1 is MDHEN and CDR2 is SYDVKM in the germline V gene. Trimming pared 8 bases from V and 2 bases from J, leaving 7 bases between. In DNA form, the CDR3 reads TGTGCCAGCTCTGCAACCTACGAGCAGTACTTC. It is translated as CASSATYEQYF.

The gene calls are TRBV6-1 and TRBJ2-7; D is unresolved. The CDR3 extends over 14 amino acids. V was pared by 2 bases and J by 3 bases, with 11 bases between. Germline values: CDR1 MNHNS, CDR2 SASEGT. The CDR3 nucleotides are TGTGCCAGCAGTGAATACGGACCTGGCTACGAGCAGTACTTC. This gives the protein CASSEYGPGYEQYF.

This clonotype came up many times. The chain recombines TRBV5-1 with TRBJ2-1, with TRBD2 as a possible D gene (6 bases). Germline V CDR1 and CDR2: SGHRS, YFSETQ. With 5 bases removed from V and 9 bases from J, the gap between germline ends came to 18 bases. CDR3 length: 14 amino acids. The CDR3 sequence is CASSPGTPGGEQFF. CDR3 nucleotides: TGCGCCAGCAGTCCCGGGACGCCCGGGGGTGAGCAGTTCTTC.

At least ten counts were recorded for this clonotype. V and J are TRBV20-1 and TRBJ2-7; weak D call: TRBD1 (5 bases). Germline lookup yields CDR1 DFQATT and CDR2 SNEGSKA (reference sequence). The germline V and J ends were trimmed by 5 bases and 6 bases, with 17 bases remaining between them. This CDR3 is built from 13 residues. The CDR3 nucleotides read TGCAGTGCTCGCAGGGTTGCGTCGGGCGAGCAGTACTTC. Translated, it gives CSARRVASGEQYF.

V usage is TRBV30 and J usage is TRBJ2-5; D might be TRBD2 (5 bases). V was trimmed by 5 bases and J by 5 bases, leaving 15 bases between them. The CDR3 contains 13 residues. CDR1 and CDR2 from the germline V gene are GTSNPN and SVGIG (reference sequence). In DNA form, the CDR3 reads TGTGCCTGGGATTCGGACTGGCGGGAGACCCAGTACTTC. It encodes CAWDSDWRETQYF.

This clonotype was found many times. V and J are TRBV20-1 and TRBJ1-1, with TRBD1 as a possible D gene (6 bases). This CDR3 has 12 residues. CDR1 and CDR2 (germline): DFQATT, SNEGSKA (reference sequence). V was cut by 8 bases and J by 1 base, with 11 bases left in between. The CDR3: CSPDRQNTEAFF. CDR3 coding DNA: TGCAGTCCCGACAGGCAGAACACTGAAGCTTTCTTT.

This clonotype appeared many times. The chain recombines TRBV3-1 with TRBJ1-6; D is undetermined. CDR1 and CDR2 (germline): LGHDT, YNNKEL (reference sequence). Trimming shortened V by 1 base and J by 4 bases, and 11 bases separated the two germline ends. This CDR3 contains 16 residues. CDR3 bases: TGTGCCAGCAGCCAAGGGCAGCCGATTTATAATTCACCCCTCCACTTT. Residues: CASSQGQPIYNSPLHF.

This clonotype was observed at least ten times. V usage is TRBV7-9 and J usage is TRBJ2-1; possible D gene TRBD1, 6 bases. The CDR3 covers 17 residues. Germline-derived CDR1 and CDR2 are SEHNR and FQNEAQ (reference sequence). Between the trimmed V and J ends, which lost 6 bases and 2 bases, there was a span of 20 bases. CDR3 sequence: CASRPTTGNNPYNEQFF. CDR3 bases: TGTGCCAGCAGGCCGACCACAGGGAACAATCCCTACAATGAGCAGTTCTTC.